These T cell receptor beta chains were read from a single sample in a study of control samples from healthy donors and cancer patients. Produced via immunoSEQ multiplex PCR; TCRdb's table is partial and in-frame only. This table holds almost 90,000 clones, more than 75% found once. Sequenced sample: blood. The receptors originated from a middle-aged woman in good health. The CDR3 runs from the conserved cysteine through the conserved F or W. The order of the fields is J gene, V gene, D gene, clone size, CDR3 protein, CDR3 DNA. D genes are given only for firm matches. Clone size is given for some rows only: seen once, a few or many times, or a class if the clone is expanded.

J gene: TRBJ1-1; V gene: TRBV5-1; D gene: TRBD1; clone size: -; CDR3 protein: CASSLSGTENTEAFF; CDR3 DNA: TGCGCCAGCAGCTTGTCCGGGACAGAGAACACTGAAGCTTTCTTT
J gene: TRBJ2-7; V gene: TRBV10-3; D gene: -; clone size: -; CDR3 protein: CATLDREDEQYF; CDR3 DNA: TGTGCCACCCTAGACAGGGAGGACGAGCAGTACTTC
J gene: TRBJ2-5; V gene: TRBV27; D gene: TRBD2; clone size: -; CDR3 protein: CASSLRTSGGGETQYF; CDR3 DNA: TGTGCCAGCAGTTTAAGAACTAGCGGGGGGGGAGAGACCCAGTACTTC
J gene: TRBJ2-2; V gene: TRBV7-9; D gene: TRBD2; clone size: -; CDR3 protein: CASSPLGREVAGELFF; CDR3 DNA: TGTGCCAGCAGCCCCCTCGGCCGGGAGGTTGCCGGGGAGCTGTTTTTT
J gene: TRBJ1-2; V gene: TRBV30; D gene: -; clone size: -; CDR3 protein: CAWSDRAYGYTF; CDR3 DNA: TGTGCCTGGAGTGACAGGGCCTATGGCTACACCTTC
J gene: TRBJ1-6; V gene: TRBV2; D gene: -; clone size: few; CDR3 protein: CASSERGGTRADSPLHF; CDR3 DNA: TGTGCCAGCAGTGAACGTGGGGGGACGAGGGCCGATTCCCCCCTCCACTTT
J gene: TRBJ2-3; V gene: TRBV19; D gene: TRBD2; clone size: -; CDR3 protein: CASSIVLLAGGFADTQYF; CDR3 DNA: TGTGCCAGTAGTATAGTTTTGCTAGCGGGGGGTTTCGCAGATACGCAGTATTTT
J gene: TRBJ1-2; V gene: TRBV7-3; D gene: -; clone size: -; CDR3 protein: CASSFVGGSDYGYTF; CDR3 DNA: TGTGCCAGCAGCTTCGTCGGGGGCAGTGACTATGGCTACACCTTC
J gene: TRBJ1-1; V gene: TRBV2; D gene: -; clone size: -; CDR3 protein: CASTQSSRNTEAFF; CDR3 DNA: TGTGCCAGCACCCAGTCTTCGCGGAACACTGAAGCTTTCTTT
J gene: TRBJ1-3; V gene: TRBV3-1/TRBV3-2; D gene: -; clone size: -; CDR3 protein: CASSQEGISGNTIYF; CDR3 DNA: TGTGCCAGCAGCCAAGAGGGGATCTCTGGAAACACCATATATTTT
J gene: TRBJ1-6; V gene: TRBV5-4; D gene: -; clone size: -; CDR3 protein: CASSLEANSPLHF; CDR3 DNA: TGTGCCAGCAGCCTAGAGGCGAATTCACCCCTCCACTTT
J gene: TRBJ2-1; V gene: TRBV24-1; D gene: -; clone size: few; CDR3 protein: CATSEGDEQFF; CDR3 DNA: TGTGCCACCAGTGAAGGGGATGAGCAGTTCTTC
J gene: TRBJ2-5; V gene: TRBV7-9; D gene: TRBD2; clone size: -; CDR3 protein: CASSGGLEPQETQYF; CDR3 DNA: TGTGCCAGCAGCGGGGGACTAGAACCCCAAGAGACCCAGTACTTC
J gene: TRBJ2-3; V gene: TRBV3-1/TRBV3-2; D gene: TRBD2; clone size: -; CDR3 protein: CASSQEGPSGADTQYF; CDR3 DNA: TGTGCCAGCAGCCAAGAGGGTCCTAGCGGAGCAGATACGCAGTATTTT
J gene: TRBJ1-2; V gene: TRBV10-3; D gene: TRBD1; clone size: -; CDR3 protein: CAISELRGQGDFHF; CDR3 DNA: TGTGCCATCAGTGAGTTAAGGGGACAGGGGGACTTCCACTTC
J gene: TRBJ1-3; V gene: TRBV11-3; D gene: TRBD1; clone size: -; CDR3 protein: CASSFDRVSGNTIYF; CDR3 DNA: TGTGCCAGCAGCTTTGACAGGGTTTCTGGAAACACCATATATTTT
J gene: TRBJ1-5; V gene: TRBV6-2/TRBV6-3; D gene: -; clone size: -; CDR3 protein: CASNPGGAGNQPQHF; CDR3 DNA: TGTGCCAGCAACCCAGGAGGGGCGGGCAATCAGCCCCAGCATTTT
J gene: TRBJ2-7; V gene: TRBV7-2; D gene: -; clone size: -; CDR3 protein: CASRPRGAAYEQYF; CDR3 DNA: TGTGCCAGCAGGCCCCGGGGGGCCGCCTACGAGCAGTACTTC
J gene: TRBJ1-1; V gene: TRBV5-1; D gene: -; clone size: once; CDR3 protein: CASSYNQGRATEAFF; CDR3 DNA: TGCGCCAGCAGTTATAACCAGGGGAGGGCCACTGAAGCTTTCTTT
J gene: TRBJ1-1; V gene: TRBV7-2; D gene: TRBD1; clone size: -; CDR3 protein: CASSPRQGENTEAFF; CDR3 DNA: TGTGCCAGCAGCCCACGACAGGGAGAGAACACTGAAGCTTTCTTT
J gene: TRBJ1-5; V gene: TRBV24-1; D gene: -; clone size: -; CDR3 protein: CATSDSAEYSNQPQHF; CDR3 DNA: TGTGCCACCAGTGATTCCGCCGAGTATAGCAATCAGCCCCAGCATTTT
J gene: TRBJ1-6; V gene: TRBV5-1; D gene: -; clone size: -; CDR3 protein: CASTAGLNSYNSPLHF; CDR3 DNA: TGCGCCAGCACAGCGGGCCTTAACTCCTATAATTCACCCCTCCACTTT
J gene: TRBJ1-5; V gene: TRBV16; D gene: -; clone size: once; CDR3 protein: CASSQSRGSGHF; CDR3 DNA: TGTGCCAGCAGCCAATCGAGGGGGTCTGGGCATTTT
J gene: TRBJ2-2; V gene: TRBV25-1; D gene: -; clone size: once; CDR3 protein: CANYTGELFF; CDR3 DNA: TGTGCCAACTACACCGGGGAGCTGTTTTTT
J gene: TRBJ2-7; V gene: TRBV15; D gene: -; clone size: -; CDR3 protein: CATSRDSGTAYEQYF; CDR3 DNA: TGTGCCACCAGCAGAGATAGCGGGACAGCCTACGAGCAGTACTTC
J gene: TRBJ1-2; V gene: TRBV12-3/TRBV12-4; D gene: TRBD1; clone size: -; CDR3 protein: CASSPWDSYGYTF; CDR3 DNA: TGTGCCAGCAGCCCTTGGGACAGCTATGGCTACACCTTC
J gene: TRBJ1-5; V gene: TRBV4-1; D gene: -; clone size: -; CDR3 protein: CASSVGDSRLDNQPQHF; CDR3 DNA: TGCGCCAGCAGCGTGGGGGACTCTCGTCTTGACAATCAGCCCCAGCATTTT
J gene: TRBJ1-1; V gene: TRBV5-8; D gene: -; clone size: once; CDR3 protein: CASSFVTAIRYGSSEAFF; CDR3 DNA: TGTGCCAGCAGCTTCGTTACGGCGATAAGGTATGGTAGCTCTGAAGCTTTCTTT
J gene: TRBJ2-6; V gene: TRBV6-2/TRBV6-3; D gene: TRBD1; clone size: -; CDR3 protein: CASSDRQGVNSGANVLTF; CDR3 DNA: TGTGCCAGCAGTGACCGACAGGGGGTTAACTCTGGGGCCAACGTCCTGACTTTC
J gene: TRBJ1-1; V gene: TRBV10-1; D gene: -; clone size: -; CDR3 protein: CASTYKQAFF; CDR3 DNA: TGCGCCAGCACCTACAAGCAGGCTTTCTTT
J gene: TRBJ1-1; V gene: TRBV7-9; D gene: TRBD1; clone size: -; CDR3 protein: CASSLNRGDTEAFF; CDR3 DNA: TGTGCCAGCAGCTTAAACAGGGGCGACACTGAAGCTTTCTTT
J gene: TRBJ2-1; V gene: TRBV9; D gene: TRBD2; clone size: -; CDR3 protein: CASSLGLDSYNEQFF; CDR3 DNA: TGTGCCAGCAGCCTGGGACTAGACTCCTACAATGAGCAGTTCTTC
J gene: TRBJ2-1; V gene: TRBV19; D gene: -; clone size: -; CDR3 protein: CASSIQGGVDEQFF; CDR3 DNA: TGTGCCAGTAGTATACAGGGCGGCGTCGATGAGCAGTTCTTC
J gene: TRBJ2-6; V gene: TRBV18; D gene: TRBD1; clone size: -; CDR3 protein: CASGQGATGANVLTF; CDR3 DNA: TGTGCCAGCGGGCAGGGGGCAACTGGGGCCAACGTCCTGACTTTC
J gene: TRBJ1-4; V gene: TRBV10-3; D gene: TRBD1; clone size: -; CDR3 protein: CAISQGADEKLFF; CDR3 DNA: TGTGCCATCAGCCAGGGGGCCGATGAAAAACTGTTTTTT
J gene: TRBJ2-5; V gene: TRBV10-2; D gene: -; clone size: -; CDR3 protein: CASSGSVQETQYF; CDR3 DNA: TGCGCCAGCAGTGGGTCGGTCCAAGAGACCCAGTACTTC
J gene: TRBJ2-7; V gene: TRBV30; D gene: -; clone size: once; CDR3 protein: CAWAVSGLLYEQYF; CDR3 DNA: TGTGCCTGGGCAGTCTCCGGGCTCCTCTACGAGCAGTACTTC
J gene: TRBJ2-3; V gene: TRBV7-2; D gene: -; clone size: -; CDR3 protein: CASSFGPQSTDTQYF; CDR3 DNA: TGTGCCAGCAGCTTCGGTCCCCAATCTACAGATACGCAGTATTTT
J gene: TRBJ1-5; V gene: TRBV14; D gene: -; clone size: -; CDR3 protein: CASSQDVADPQHF; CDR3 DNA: TGTGCCAGCAGCCAAGATGTAGCGGATCCTCAGCATTTT
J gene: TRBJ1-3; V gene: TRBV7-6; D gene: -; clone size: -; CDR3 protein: CASSLTDSSGNTIYF; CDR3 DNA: TGTGCCAGCAGCTTAACAGATTCCTCTGGAAACACCATATATTTT
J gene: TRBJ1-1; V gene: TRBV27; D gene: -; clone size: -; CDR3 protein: CASSLKGMTEAFF; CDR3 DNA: TGTGCCAGCAGTTTGAAAGGGATGACTGAAGCTTTCTTT